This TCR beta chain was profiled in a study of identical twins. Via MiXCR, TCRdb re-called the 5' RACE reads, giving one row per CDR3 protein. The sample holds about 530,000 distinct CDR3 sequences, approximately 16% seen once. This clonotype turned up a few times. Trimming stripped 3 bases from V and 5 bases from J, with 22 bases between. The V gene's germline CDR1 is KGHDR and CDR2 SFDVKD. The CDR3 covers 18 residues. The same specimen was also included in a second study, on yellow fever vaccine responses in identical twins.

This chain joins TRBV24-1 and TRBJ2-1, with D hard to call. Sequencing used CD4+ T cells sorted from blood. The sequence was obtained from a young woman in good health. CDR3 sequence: CATSDENSLRSPHNEQFF. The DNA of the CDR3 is TGTGCCACCAGTGATGAGAATTCGCTTCGATCCCCCCACAATGAGCAGTTCTTC.